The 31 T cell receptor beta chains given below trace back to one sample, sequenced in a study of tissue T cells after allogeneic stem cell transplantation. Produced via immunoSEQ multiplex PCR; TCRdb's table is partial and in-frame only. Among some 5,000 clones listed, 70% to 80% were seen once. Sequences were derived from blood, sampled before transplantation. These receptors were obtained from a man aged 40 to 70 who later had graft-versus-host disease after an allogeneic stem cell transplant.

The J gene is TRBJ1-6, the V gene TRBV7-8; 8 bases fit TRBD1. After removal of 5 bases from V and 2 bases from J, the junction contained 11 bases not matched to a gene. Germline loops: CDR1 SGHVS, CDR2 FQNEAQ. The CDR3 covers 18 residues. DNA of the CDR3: TGTGCCAGCAGCCTCTCGAGAGGACAGGGTACCTATAATTCACCCCTCCACTTT. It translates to CASSLSRGQGTYNSPLHF.

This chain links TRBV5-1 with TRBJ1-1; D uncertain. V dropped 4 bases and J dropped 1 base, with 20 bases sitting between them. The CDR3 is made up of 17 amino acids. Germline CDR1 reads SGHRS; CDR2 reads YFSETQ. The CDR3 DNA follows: TGCGCCAGCAGCCCCGGACTGAGGACCATGTCGAACACTGAAGCTTTCTTT. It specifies CASSPGLRTMSNTEAFF.

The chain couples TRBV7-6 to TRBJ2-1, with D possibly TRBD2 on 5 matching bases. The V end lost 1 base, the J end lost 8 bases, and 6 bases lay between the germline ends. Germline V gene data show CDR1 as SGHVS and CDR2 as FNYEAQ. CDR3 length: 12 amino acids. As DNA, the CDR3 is TGTGCCAGCAGCTTAGGGGGAGATGAGCAGTTCTTC. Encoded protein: CASSLGGDEQFF.

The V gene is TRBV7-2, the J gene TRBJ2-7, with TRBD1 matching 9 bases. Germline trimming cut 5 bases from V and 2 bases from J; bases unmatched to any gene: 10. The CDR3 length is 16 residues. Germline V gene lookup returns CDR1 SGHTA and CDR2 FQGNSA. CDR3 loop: CASSRTGQGVTYEQYF. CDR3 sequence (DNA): TGTGCCAGCAGCCGGACGGGACAGGGAGTTACCTACGAGCAGTACTTC.

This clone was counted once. The CDR3 DNA follows: TGCAGCGTTGGTGTAGGGTATGGTCAGCCCCAGCATTTT. Translated, it gives CSVGVGYGQPQHF. The chain recombines TRBV29-1 with TRBJ1-5; D is undetermined. The germline V gene encodes CDR1 SQVTM and CDR2 ANQGSEA. The CDR3 is 13 residues long. V was shortened by 4 bases and J by 6 bases, with 13 bases between the two germline ends.

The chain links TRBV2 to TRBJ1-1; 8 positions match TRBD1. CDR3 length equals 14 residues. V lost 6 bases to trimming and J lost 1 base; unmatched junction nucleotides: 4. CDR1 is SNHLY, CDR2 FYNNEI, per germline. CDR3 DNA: TGTGCCAGCAGAAGGACAGGGAGGAACACTGAAGCTTTCTTT. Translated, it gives CASRRTGRNTEAFF.

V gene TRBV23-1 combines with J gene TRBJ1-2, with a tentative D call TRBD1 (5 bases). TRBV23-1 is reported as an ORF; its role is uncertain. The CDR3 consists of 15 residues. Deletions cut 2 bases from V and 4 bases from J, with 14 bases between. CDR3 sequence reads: CASSQLSGHSYGYTF. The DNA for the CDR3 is TGCGCCAGCAGTCAACTGTCAGGGCATTCCTATGGCTACACCTTC.

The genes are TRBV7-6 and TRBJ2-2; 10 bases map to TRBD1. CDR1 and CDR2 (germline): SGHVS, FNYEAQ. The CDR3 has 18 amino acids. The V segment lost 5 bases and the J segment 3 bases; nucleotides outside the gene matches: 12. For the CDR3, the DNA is TGTGCCAGCAGCCAAACTTATTTGACAGGGGGCTACACCGGGGAGCTGTTTTTT. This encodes CASSQTYLTGGYTGELFF.

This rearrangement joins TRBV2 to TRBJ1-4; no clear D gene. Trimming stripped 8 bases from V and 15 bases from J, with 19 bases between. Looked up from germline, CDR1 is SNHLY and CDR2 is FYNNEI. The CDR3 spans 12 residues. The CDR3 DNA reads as TGTGCCAGCCTTAATCGGAAGGGAGGGTTGTTTTTT. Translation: CASLNRKGGLFF.

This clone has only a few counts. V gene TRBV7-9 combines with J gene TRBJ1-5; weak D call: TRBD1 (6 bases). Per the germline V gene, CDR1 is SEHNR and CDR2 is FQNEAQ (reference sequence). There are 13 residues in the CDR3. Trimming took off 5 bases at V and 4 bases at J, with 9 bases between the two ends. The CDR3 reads CASSRQENQPQHF. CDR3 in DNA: TGTGCCAGCAGCCGACAGGAAAATCAGCCCCAGCATTTT. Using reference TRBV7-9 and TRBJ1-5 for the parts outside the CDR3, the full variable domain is DTGVSQNPRHKITKRGQNVTFRCDPISEHNRLYWYRQTLGQGPEFLTYFQNEAQLEKSRLLSDRFSAERPKGSFSTLEIQRTEQGDSAMYLCASSRQENQPQHFGDGTRLSIL.

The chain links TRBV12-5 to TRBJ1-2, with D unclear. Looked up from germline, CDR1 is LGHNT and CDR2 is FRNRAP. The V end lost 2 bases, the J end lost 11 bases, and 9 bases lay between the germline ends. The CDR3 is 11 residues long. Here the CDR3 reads CASGLLGFYTF. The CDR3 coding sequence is TGTGCTAGTGGTTTGTTGGGATTTTACACCTTC.

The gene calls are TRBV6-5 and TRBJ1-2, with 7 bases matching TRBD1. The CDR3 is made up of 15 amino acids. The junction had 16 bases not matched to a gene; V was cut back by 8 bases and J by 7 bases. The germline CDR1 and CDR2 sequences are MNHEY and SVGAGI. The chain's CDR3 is CASSRGEGADGGYTF. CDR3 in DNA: TGTGCCAGCTCGAGGGGAGAGGGGGCAGACGGTGGCTACACCTTC.

CDR3 loop: CASSSESTDTQYF. CDR3 bases: TGCGCCAGCAGCTCGGAATCCACAGATACGCAGTATTTT. The chain joins TRBV5-1 to TRBJ2-3; D gene unclear. Looked up from germline, CDR1 is SGHRS and CDR2 is YFSETQ. CDR3 length: 13 amino acids. Trimming cost V 3 bases and J 2 bases, with 7 bases left between them.

This CDR3 reads CASSRAGTGNTIYF. Written as DNA, the CDR3 is TGTGCCAGCAGTAGGGCAGGGACGGGAAACACCATATATTTT. V usage is TRBV6-5 and J usage is TRBJ1-3; D possibly corresponds to TRBD1 (5 bases). V shed 5 bases and J shed 4 bases, with 12 bases lying between them. The CDR3 consists of 14 residues. CDR1 is MNHEY, CDR2 SVGAGI, per germline.

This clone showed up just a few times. CDR3: CASSPHSGELFF. The CDR3 DNA reads as TGCGCCAGCAGCCCCCACTCCGGTGAACTGTTTTTT. V gene TRBV4-1 combines with J gene TRBJ1-4; D is unresolved. Germline V gene lookup returns CDR1 MGHRA and CDR2 YSYEKL. V lost 4 bases, J lost 12 bases, and 12 bases lay in between. This CDR3 has 12 amino acids.

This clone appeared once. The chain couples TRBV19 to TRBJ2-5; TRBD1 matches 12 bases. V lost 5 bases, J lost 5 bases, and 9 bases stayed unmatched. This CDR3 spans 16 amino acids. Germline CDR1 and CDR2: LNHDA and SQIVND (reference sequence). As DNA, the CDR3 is TGTGCCAGTAGTCCACGGGACAGGGGGCCACGGGAGACCCAGTACTTC. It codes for CASSPRDRGPRETQYF.

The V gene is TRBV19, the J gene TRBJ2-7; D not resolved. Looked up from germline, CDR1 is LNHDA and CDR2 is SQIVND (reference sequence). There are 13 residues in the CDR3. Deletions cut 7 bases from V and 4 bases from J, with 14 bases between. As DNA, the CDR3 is TGTGCCAGTACCCCCCGGCCCCCATACGAGCAGTACTTC. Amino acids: CASTPRPPYEQYF.

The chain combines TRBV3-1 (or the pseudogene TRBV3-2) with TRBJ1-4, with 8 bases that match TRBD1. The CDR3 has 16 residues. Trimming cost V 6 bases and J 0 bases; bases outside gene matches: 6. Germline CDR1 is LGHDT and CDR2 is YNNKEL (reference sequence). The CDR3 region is CASRSTGGATNEKLFF. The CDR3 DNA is TGTGCCAGCAGGTCCACAGGGGGAGCAACTAATGAAAAACTGTTTTTT.

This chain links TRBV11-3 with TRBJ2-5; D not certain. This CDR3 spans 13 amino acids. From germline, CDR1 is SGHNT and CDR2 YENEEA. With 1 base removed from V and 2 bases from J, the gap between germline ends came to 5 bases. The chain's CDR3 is CASSLAPQETQYF. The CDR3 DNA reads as TGTGCCAGCAGCTTAGCTCCTCAAGAGACCCAGTACTTC.

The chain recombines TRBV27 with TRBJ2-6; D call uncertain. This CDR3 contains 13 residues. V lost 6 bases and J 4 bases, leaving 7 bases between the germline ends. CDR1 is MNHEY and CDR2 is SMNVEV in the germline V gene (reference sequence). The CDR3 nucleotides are TGTGCCAGCAGCCGTGTCGGGGCCAACGTCCTGACTTTC. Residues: CASSRVGANVLTF.

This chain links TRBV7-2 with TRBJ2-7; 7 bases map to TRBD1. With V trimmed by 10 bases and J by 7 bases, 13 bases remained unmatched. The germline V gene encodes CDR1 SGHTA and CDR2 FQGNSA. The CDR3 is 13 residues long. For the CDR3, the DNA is TGTGCCACCTACCCCCCCAGGGGGATGGAGCAGTACTTC. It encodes CATYPPRGMEQYF.

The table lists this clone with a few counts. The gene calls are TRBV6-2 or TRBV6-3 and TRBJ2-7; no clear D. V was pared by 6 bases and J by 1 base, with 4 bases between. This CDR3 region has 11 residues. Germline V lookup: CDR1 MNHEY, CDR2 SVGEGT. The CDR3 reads CASSPSYEQYF. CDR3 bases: TGTGCCAGCAGCCCGTCCTACGAGCAGTACTTC.

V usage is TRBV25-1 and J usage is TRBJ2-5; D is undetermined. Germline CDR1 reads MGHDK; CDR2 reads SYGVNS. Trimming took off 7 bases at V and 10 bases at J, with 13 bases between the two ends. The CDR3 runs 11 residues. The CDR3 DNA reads TGTGCCAGCACTGCCTCTTCGAGCCAGTACTTC. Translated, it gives CASTASSSQYF.

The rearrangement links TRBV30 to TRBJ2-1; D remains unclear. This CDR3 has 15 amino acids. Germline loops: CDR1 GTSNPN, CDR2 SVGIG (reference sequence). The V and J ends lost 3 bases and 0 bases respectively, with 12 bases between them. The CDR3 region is CAWRLGRRSYNEQFF. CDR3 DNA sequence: TGTGCCTGGAGGCTGGGCCGTCGCTCCTACAATGAGCAGTTCTTC. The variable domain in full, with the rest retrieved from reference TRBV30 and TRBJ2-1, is SQTIHQWPATLVQPVGSPLSLECTVEGTSNPNLYWYRQAAGRGLQLLFYSVGIGQISSEVPQNLSASRPQDRQFILSSKKLLLSDSGFYLCAWRLGRRSYNEQFFGPGTRLTVL.

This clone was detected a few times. CDR3 bases: TGTGCCAGCAGCTTAGACTGGGACCCCGCCAAGACCCAGTACTTC. It codes for CASSLDWDPAKTQYF. The V call is TRBV7-9, the J call TRBJ2-5; D may correspond to TRBD1 or TRBD2 (5 bases each). V lost 1 base and J lost 6, with 15 bases in between. There are 15 residues in the CDR3. Looked up from germline, CDR1 is SEHNR and CDR2 is FQNEAQ (reference sequence).

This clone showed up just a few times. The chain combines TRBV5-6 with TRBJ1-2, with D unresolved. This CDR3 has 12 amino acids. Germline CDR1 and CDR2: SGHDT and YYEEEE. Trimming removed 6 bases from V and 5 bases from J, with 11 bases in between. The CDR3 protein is CASTIDSYGYTF. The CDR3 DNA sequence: TGTGCCAGCACCATTGACTCTTATGGCTACACCTTC. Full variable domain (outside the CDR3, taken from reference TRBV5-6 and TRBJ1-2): DAGVTQSPTHLIKTRGQQVTLRCSPKSGHDTVSWYQQALGQGPQFIFQYYEEEERQRGNFPDRFSGHQFPNYSSELNVNALLLGDSALYLCASTIDSYGYTFGSGTRLTVV.

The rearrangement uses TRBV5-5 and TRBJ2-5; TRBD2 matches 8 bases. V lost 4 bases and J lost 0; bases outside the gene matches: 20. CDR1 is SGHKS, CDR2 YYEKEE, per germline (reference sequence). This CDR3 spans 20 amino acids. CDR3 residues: CASSAWGGGPLRTHQETQYF. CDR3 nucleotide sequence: TGTGCCAGCAGCGCCTGGGGCGGGGGGCCCCTAAGGACCCACCAAGAGACCCAGTACTTC.

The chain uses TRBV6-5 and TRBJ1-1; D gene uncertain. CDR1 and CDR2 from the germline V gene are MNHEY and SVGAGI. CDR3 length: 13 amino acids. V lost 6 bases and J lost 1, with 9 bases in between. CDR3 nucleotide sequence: TGTGCCAGCAGGAGCGCAGAGAACACTGAAGCTTTCTTT. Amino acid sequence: CASRSAENTEAFF.

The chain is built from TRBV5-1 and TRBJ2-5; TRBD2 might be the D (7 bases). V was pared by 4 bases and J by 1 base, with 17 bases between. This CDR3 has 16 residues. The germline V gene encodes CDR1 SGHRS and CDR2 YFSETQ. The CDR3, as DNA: TGCGCCAGCAGCCTCGGGGGCACTAGCGCCCAAGAGACCCAGTACTTC. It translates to CASSLGGTSAQETQYF.

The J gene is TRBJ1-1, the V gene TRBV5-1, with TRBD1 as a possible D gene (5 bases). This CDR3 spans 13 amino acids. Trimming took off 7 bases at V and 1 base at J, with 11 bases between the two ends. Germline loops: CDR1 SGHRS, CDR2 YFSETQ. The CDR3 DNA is TGCGCCAGCCGAATCGACAGGAACACTGAAGCTTTCTTT. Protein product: CASRIDRNTEAFF.

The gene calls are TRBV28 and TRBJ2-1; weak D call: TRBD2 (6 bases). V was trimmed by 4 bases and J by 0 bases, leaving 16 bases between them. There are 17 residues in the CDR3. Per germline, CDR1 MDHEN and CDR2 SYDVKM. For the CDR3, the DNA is TGTGCCAGCAGTTCTGCGGGGCGAATGTTCTCCTACAATGAGCAGTTCTTC. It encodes CASSSAGRMFSYNEQFF.